This TCR beta chain came from a study of a mutant IDH1 vaccine in newly diagnosed glioma. Study information: The sex distribution of treated patients was around 60% male and about 40% female, with a mean age of 40.4 years. Those enrolled had earlier been treated with radiotherapy, temozolomide, or both, mostly both.

To note about this clone: Its specificity is unknown. The DNA is left out, because the CDR3 cannot be placed on it with certainty; the CDR3 is given as TCRdb lists it.

The time point: baseline, week 1 (first vaccination visit). Treatment meaning: pre-vaccination baseline after standard-of-care therapy. The study enrolled donors with new WHO grade 3 or 4 IDH1-mutant, ATRX-lost astrocytomas. General study results and limits: Pseudoprogression seemingly bore no relation to changes in top peripheral T cell clonotypes.

The CDR3 length equals 15 residues, ends included. Repertoires were generated with immunoSEQ multiplex PCR, while TCRdb's copy carries only in-frame clones and drops some. The sample consists of tens of thousands of clones, roughly 78% of them appearing once. Sequenced here: PBMCs, sampled from a glioma patient treated with radiotherapy, temozolomide or both. The chain combines TRBV7-5 with TRBJ1-6. TRBV7-5 is given as a pseudogene. The source of this sequence is a man aged 35 to 55 with glioma. Some clones in this sample may be carry-over from other donors' samples. The CDR3 spells CVRSLVGSGNSPLHF.